The 24 T cell receptor beta chains presented below share a single source sample, sequenced in a study of shared T cell receptors in the human thymus. Data came from immunoSEQ multiplex PCR; TCRdb stores just in-frame clones and leaves some out. Here the sample spans over 450,000 clones, more than 75% being singletons. This sample was shared with a second study, whose subject was human thymus T cells.

The sample comprised thymocytes. The source is a boy in the first two years of life with a congenital heart defect.

The J gene is TRBJ2-3, the V gene TRBV4-2; TRBD2 matches at 11 bases. Unmatched junction bases numbered 7, after V lost 0 bases and J lost 5 bases. Germline V CDR1 and CDR2: LGHNA, YNFKEQ. The CDR3 contains 17 residues. The CDR3 here is CASSQDPTSGRVDTQYF. The DNA of the CDR3 is TGTGCCAGCAGCCAAGATCCAACTAGCGGGAGAGTAGATACGCAGTATTTT.

V gene TRBV5-1 combines with J gene TRBJ2-7; 8 nucleotides match TRBD2. The CDR3 sequence is 12 residues long. J gave up 6 bases and V 3 bases, and 2 bases lay outside the gene matches. In germline, CDR1 is SGHRS, CDR2 YFSETQ. CDR3 sequence: CASSSGGAEQYF. The CDR3 nucleotides read TGCGCCAGCAGCTCGGGGGGGGCCGAGCAGTACTTC.

The rearrangement uses TRBV11-2 and TRBJ2-7; TRBD1 might be the D (7 bases). Germline V lookup: CDR1 SGHAT, CDR2 FQNNGV. Trimming left V 5 bases short and J 2 bases short, with 16 bases between. This CDR3 has 15 residues. The CDR3 DNA reads TGTGCCAGCAGCCAGGGGGGTACCCCTACCTACGAGCAGTACTTC. Translation gives CASSQGGTPTYEQYF.

The chain joins TRBV19 to TRBJ1-2, with D perhaps TRBD1 (5 bases). The germline V gene encodes CDR1 LNHDA and CDR2 SQIVND (reference sequence). Trimming stripped 6 bases from V and 4 bases from J, with 21 bases between. The CDR3 loop spans 16 amino acids. The DNA for the CDR3 is TGTGCCAGTAGGCCCCCTGAGGGACTGAATTCCTATGGCTACACCTTC. Its protein product is CASRPPEGLNSYGYTF. The full variable domain, its missing parts supplied by reference TRBV19 and TRBJ1-2, is DGGITQSPKYLFRKEGQNVTLSCEQNLNHDAMYWYRQDPGQGLRLIYYSQIVNDFQKGDIAEGYSVSREKKESFPLTVTSAQKNPTAFYLCASRPPEGLNSYGYTFGSGTRLTVV.

This chain links TRBV5-1 with TRBJ2-1, with 14 bases that match TRBD2. The CDR3 totals 17 residues. Trimming removed 2 bases from V and 5 bases from J; junction bases left unmatched: 6. Germline CDR1 is SGHRS and CDR2 is YFSETQ. In DNA, the CDR3 is TGCGCCAGCAGCTTCTCGGGACTAGCGGGAGCTAACAATGAGCAGTTCTTC. This sequence encodes CASSFSGLAGANNEQFF.

V is TRBV5-1 and J is TRBJ2-1; TRBD1 matches 7 bases. The germline V gene has CDR1 SGHRS and CDR2 YFSETQ. The CDR3 runs 15 residues. V lost 0 bases, J lost 10 bases, and 10 bases stayed unmatched. The CDR3 region is CASSLVGGSAREQFF. CDR3 bases: TGCGCCAGCAGCTTGGTAGGGGGCTCGGCAAGGGAGCAGTTCTTC. Supplemented by reference TRBV5-1 and TRBJ2-1, the full variable domain reads KAGVTQTPRYLIKTRGQQVTLSCSPISGHRSVSWYQQTPGQGLQFLFEYFSETQRNKGNFPGRFSGRQFSNSRSEMNVSTLELGDSALYLCASSLVGGSAREQFFGPGTRLTVL.

The genes are TRBV15 and TRBJ2-7; D not certain. V shed 0 bases and J shed 1 base, with 7 bases lying between them. This CDR3 spans 14 amino acids. Germline V CDR1 and CDR2: LNHNV, YYDKDF (reference sequence). The chain's CDR3 is CATSRDPGSYEQYF. As DNA, the CDR3 is TGTGCCACCAGCAGAGACCCCGGGTCCTACGAGCAGTACTTC. Full variable domain (missing parts from reference TRBV15 and TRBJ2-7): DAMVIQNPRYQVTQFGKPVTLSCSQTLNHNVMYWYQQKSSQAPKLLFHYYDKDFNNEADTPDNFQSRRPNTSFCFLDIRSPGLGDTAMYLCATSRDPGSYEQYFGPGTRLTVT.

The gene calls are TRBV7-9 and TRBJ2-7, with D possibly being TRBD2 (5 bases). Germline CDR1 is SEHNR and CDR2 is FQNEAQ (reference sequence). V was cut by 2 bases and J by 6 bases, with 14 bases left in between. The CDR3 has 14 residues. CDR3 loop: CASSLFGEWGEQYF. In nucleotides, the CDR3 is TGTGCCAGCAGCTTATTCGGGGAGTGGGGCGAGCAGTACTTC.

Concerning this clone: The sample holds other DNA sequences that translate to the same CDR3. The chain has TRBV5-4 and TRBJ2-3; 7 nucleotides line up with TRBD2. The CDR3 is 14 residues long. V lost 4 bases to trimming and J lost 0 bases; unmatched junction nucleotides: 2. From germline, CDR1 is SGHNT and CDR2 YYREEE (reference sequence). The chain's CDR3 is CASSLSGSTDTQYF. CDR3 coding DNA: TGTGCCAGCAGCCTTAGCGGGAGCACAGATACGCAGTATTTT. The whole variable domain, remainder taken from reference TRBV5-4 and TRBJ2-3, is ETGVTQSPTHLIKTRGQQVTLRCSSQSGHNTVSWYQQALGQGPQFIFQYYREEENGRGNFPPRFSGLQFPNYSSELNVNALELDDSALYLCASSLSGSTDTQYFGPGTRLTVL.

J is TRBJ2-1 and V is TRBV27; TRBD1 might be the D (5 bases). Germline V gene lookup returns CDR1 MNHEY and CDR2 SMNVEV (reference sequence). Trimming shortened V by 6 bases and J by 7 bases, and 19 bases separated the two germline ends. CDR3 length: 15 residues. CDR3 DNA: TGTGCCAGCAGCTCCCACCCGGGCAGGGAAAATGAGCAGTTCTTC. Amino acids: CASSSHPGRENEQFF.

This clone has a handful of counts. The chain carries TRBV25-1 and TRBJ1-4; no clear D gene. Germline CDR1 and CDR2: MGHDK and SYGVNS. Trimming stripped 2 bases from V and 5 bases from J, with 9 bases between. The CDR3 consists of 14 residues. The CDR3 DNA reads TGTGCCAGCAGTGAAGGGGAGGGAAATGAAAAACTGTTTTTT. Translating gives CASSEGEGNEKLFF.

This chain uses TRBV5-1 with TRBJ2-1; TRBD2 is a possible D gene (6 bases). Germline lookup yields CDR1 SGHRS and CDR2 YFSETQ. The CDR3 is 12 residues long. V was shortened by 9 bases and J by 8 bases, with 15 bases between the two germline ends. As DNA, the CDR3 is TGCGCCACCCGGGACTTCCCCCATGAGCAGTTCTTC. The encoded protein is CATRDFPHEQFF.

This clone was observed a few times. The rearrangement links TRBV7-2 to TRBJ2-2, with TRBD1 identical over 10 bases. Germline V gene data show CDR1 as SGHTA and CDR2 as FQGNSA. The CDR3 consists of 16 residues. Trimming at V came to 1 base and at J to 5 bases, leaving 4 bases not matched to a gene. CDR3 DNA: TGTGCCAGCAGCTTAGGGGACAGGGGCCATACCGGGGAGCTGTTTTTT. Residues: CASSLGDRGHTGELFF. Supplemented by reference TRBV7-2 and TRBJ2-2, the full variable domain reads GAGVSQSPSNKVTEKGKDVELRCDPISGHTALYWYRQSLGQGLEFLIYFQGNSAPDKSGLPSDRFSAERTGGSVSTLTIQRTQQEDSAVYLCASSLGDRGHTGELFFGEGSRLTVL.

The rearrangement links TRBV7-9 to TRBJ2-7; D may be TRBD2 (5 bases). This CDR3 contains 17 residues. Germline CDR1 is SEHNR and CDR2 is FQNEAQ (reference sequence). Trimming stripped 1 base from V and 0 bases from J, with 16 bases between. CDR3 amino acids: CASSLGPRDNSSYEQYF. The CDR3 DNA follows: TGTGCCAGCAGCTTAGGCCCCCGGGATAACAGCTCCTACGAGCAGTACTTC.

This clone was counted a single time. The CDR3 here is CASRSGTGYQPQHF. The CDR3 DNA reads as TGTGCCAGTAGATCCGGGACAGGGTATCAGCCCCAGCATTTT. This chain links TRBV19 with TRBJ1-5; TRBD1 matches 9 bases. Germline V gene lookup returns CDR1 LNHDA and CDR2 SQIVND (reference sequence). The junction had 5 bases not matched to a gene; V was cut back by 6 bases and J by 5 bases. The CDR3 sequence is 14 residues long.

The chain carries TRBV10-1 and TRBJ2-1; 13 bases match TRBD2. The CDR3 is 16 residues long. Germline V gene data show CDR1 as WNHNN and CDR2 as SYGVQD (reference sequence). Losses at the gene ends were 4 bases for V and 9 bases for J; bases not matched to a gene: 9. The CDR3 loop is CASSVGTSGKVGEQFF. The CDR3 DNA follows: TGCGCCAGCAGTGTAGGGACTAGCGGGAAAGTCGGTGAGCAGTTCTTC.

The chain joins TRBV19 to TRBJ1-5; D gene uncertain. Germline CDR1 reads LNHDA; CDR2 reads SQIVND (reference sequence). The length of the CDR3 is 17 residues. Trimming removed 1 base at V and 0 bases at J, with 13 bases between. CDR3 residues: CASSIGGRLPSNQPQHF. The CDR3 region has the DNA TGTGCCAGTAGTATAGGAGGAAGGCTTCCTAGCAATCAGCCCCAGCATTTT.

This sequence joins TRBV7-9 and TRBJ2-1, with D possibly matching TRBD2 (6 bases). Deletions cut 2 bases from V and 8 bases from J, with 10 bases between. This CDR3 spans 13 amino acids. CDR1 SEHNR and CDR2 FQNEAQ come from the germline V gene (reference sequence). In DNA form, the CDR3 reads TGTGCCAGCAGCTTATGGGGGGACGATGAGCAGTTCTTC. As protein: CASSLWGDDEQFF.

The chain is built from TRBV28 and TRBJ2-2; the match to TRBD2 covers 7 bases. The CDR3 runs 16 residues. Germline V gene sequence: CDR1 MDHEN, CDR2 SYDVKM. The V and J ends lost 5 bases and 2 bases, in that order; junction bases with no gene match: 8. The CDR3 reads CASSPRGEGNTGELFF. In DNA form, the CDR3 reads TGTGCCAGCAGTCCCCGTGGGGAGGGAAACACCGGGGAGCTGTTTTTT.

The V gene is TRBV6-5, the J gene TRBJ1-1, with TRBD1 identical over 8 bases. Germline V gene sequence: CDR1 MNHEY, CDR2 SVGAGI. CDR3 length: 15 amino acids. V shed 4 bases and J 6 bases; nucleotides not matched to a gene: 10. The DNA for the CDR3 is TGTGCCAGCAGTTCTAGGACAGGGTATTCTTCTGAAGCTTTCTTT. This gives the protein CASSSRTGYSSEAFF.

In this sample, this clone turned up a few times. The rearrangement joins TRBV7-6 to TRBJ2-1; 9 bases are a match to TRBD2. V shed 4 bases and J 6 bases; nucleotides not matched to a gene: 4. CDR1 and CDR2 from the germline V gene are SGHVS and FNYEAQ. This CDR3 contains 14 residues. CDR3 bases: TGTGCCAGCAGCTGGAAGACTAGCGGCAATGAGCAGTTCTTC. Encoded protein: CASSWKTSGNEQFF.

The chain links TRBV6-6 to TRBJ2-1; 7 nucleotides line up with TRBD2. Germline values: CDR1 MNHNY, CDR2 SVGAGI (reference sequence). CDR3 length: 14 residues. Trimming cost V 6 bases and J 6 bases; bases outside gene matches: 8. CDR3 amino acids: CASSRLALPNEQFF. The CDR3 DNA reads as TGTGCCAGCAGCAGACTAGCTTTACCCAATGAGCAGTTCTTC.

The chain combines TRBV27 with TRBJ2-7; D unresolved. The V gene's germline CDR1 is MNHEY and CDR2 SMNVEV (reference sequence). CDR3 length: 15 amino acids. V gave up 4 bases and J gave up 0 bases, with 13 bases separating them. The CDR3 DNA is TGTGCCAGCAGTTATAGTAGCCCCAGCTCCTACGAGCAGTACTTC. This translates into CASSYSSPSSYEQYF.

V usage is TRBV28 and J usage is TRBJ2-5; D perhaps matches TRBD2 (6 bases). V was clipped by 8 bases and J by 7 bases, with 23 bases between them. The CDR3 is made up of 15 amino acids. CDR1 and CDR2 (germline): MDHEN, SYDVKM. The CDR3 region has the DNA TGTGCCAGCCGTACCCCGGCCGGGAGATTATTGACCCAGTACTTC. This codes for CASRTPAGRLLTQYF.